The clone carrying this TCR beta chain showed up just a few times. Its antigen is unknown. An end of the junction differs from the germline gene, which may be a read error. Using a J-beta primer mix together with a sample-barcoded 5' primer, a second PCR was run for about 7 to 12 cycles. TCRdb re-analysed the 5' RACE reads in MiXCR, keeping a single row per CDR3 protein. This sample yields approximately 1.5 million distinct CDR3 sequences, of which less than 45% are seen a single time; about 4% belongs to the top ten. Germline V lookup: CDR1 MNHEY, CDR2 SVGAGI. The CDR3 contains 14 residues. The sample originates from a study of blood T cells in healthy people across ages. Across the study: Template switching captured about one barcoded beta molecule per two T cells.

Whole-study findings and limits: Naive T cell percentage strongly correlated with TCR beta diversity.

This receptor was taken from a woman younger than 35 in good health. The source material was blood. V gene TRBV6-5 combines with J gene TRBJ1-2; maybe TRBD1 (6 bases). DNA of the CDR3: TGTGCCAACAGTCAGGTCCGGGACAATGCTGGCTACACCTTC. Translation gives CANSQVRDNAGYTF.